Presented here are 27 T cell receptor beta chains from one specimen sequenced in a study of CD8+ T cells in alopecia areata (dated by TCRdb to about 2018). The protocol used for the library was the immunoSEQ multiplex PCR assay. To provide template for TCR sequencing, every sample had RNA extracted and reverse transcribed into cDNA. TCRdb took over this immuneACCESS table, retaining in-frame rearrangements with V and J assigned. Such tables are incomplete; in checked studies, under half of the missing clones stem from an unresolved V gene, and the remainder is unexplained. For this sample the table gives 200,000 to 250,000 clones, of which 64% were detected only once. Of the sample, around 3.9% falls within the top ten clones. The time point label for this specimen denotes: approximately 4 weeks on oral tofacitinib. The treatment or condition tag for this specimen amounts to: oral pan-JAK inhibitor, 5-10 mg twice daily.

Specimen: CD4+ T cells sorted from blood, collected at week 4, from a patient treated with tofacitinib. The source of these receptors is a human donor with alopecia areata.

This chain links TRBV5-1 with TRBJ2-3, with TRBD2 identical over 7 bases. The V gene's germline CDR1 is SGHRS and CDR2 YFSETQ. This CDR3 spans 17 amino acids. V gave up 0 bases and J gave up 4 bases; unmatched junction bases: 11. The CDR3 loop is CASSLVPSGGGADTQYF. The CDR3 DNA is TGCGCCAGCAGCTTGGTTCCTAGCGGTGGAGGGGCAGATACGCAGTATTTT.

The rearrangement links TRBV25-1 to TRBJ2-7; D unresolved. From germline, CDR1 is MGHDK and CDR2 SYGVNS. The CDR3 spans 14 residues. V was cut by 8 bases and J by 3 bases, with 17 bases left in between. DNA of the CDR3: TGTGCCAGCCGGCCCCCTGGCGGAGTCTACGAGCAGTACTTC. Translation gives CASRPPGGVYEQYF.

This clone came up once. Within the sample, other DNA sequences also encode this same CDR3. The CDR3 loop reads CASSTGTNQETQYF. The CDR3 DNA reads TGCGCCAGCAGCACCGGGACTAATCAAGAGACCCAGTACTTC. V usage is TRBV5-1 and J usage is TRBJ2-5; TRBD2 matches 7 bases. CDR3 length: 14 residues. V shed 4 bases and J 2 bases; nucleotides not matched to a gene: 5. Germline V lookup: CDR1 SGHRS, CDR2 YFSETQ.

The rearrangement joins TRBV19 to TRBJ1-1, with 9 positions matching TRBD1. CDR1 and CDR2 (germline): LNHDA, SQIVND (reference sequence). V gave up 5 bases and J gave up 3 bases; unmatched junction bases: 4. The CDR3 sequence is 14 residues long. The CDR3 DNA reads TGTGCCAGTAGTGCGGGACAGGGAGACACTGAAGCTTTCTTT. Its protein is CASSAGQGDTEAFF.

The J gene is TRBJ1-1, the V gene TRBV7-9, with D tentatively TRBD1 (5 bases). Germline CDR1 SEHNR, CDR2 FQNEAQ (reference sequence). The V gene lost 5 bases and the J gene lost 0 bases, with 19 bases spanning the gap. There are 17 residues in the CDR3. The DNA of the CDR3 is TGTGCCAGCAGCCCCCAAGCCGGGGGAGGGATGAACACTGAAGCTTTCTTT. It is translated as CASSPQAGGGMNTEAFF.

This chain joins TRBV30 and TRBJ2-3; D is unresolved. This CDR3 has 12 amino acids. Germline assignment: CDR1 GTSNPN and CDR2 SVGIG (reference sequence). V shed 4 bases and J shed 6 bases, with 11 bases lying between them. This CDR3 reads CAWTRESDTQYF. The CDR3 region has the DNA TGTGCCTGGACCCGTGAGTCGGATACGCAGTATTTT.

V and J are TRBV11-2 and TRBJ2-1; 8 bases map to TRBD2. The J segment lost 5 bases and the V segment lost 3 bases, leaving 0 bases of the junction unmatched. Germline assignment: CDR1 SGHAT and CDR2 FQNNGV. This CDR3 region has 13 residues. The CDR3 DNA reads as TGTGCCAGCAGCTTGGGACTAGACAATGAGCAGTTCTTC. The encoded protein is CASSLGLDNEQFF.

This rearrangement joins TRBV5-6 to TRBJ2-5; TRBD1 agrees at 7 bases. The trim removed 4 bases at V and 2 bases at J, leaving 11 bases unmatched. Germline CDR1 SGHDT, CDR2 YYEEEE. This CDR3 spans 16 amino acids. CDR3 nucleotide sequence: TGTGCCAGCAGCCTCCTGGGACAGTTCTCGCAAGAGACCCAGTACTTC. Translating it yields CASSLLGQFSQETQYF. Full variable domain (missing parts from reference TRBV5-6 and TRBJ2-5): DAGVTQSPTHLIKTRGQQVTLRCSPKSGHDTVSWYQQALGQGPQFIFQYYEEEERQRGNFPDRFSGHQFPNYSSELNVNALLLGDSALYLCASSLLGQFSQETQYFGPGTRLLVL.

The CDR3 bases are TGTGCCAGCAGCCAAGCGCCTCAGGCCTCGAATCAGCCCCAGCATTTT. Translating gives CASSQAPQASNQPQHF. The rearrangement joins TRBV4-2 to TRBJ1-5; D gene unclear. Trimming left V 1 base short and J 4 bases short, with 14 bases between. From germline, CDR1 is LGHNA and CDR2 YNFKEQ. The CDR3 runs to 16 residues.

The rearrangement uses TRBV18 and TRBJ1-1; TRBD1 aligns across 7 bases. Germline CDR1 and CDR2: KGHSH and LQKENI. The CDR3 loop spans 15 amino acids. V shed 3 bases, J shed 1 base, and the junction held 5 bases outside the gene matches. This chain's CDR3 is CASSPGGDRNTEAFF. Here the CDR3 DNA reads TGTGCCAGCTCACCGGGGGGGGACAGGAACACTGAAGCTTTCTTT.

Note on this clone: Within the sample, other DNA sequences also encode this same CDR3. The chain recombines TRBV29-1 with TRBJ2-7; D might be TRBD1 or TRBD2, each matching 5 bases. Germline V gene lookup returns CDR1 SQVTM and CDR2 ANQGSEA. V lost 2 bases and J lost 4, with 9 bases in between. The CDR3 runs to 12 residues. In DNA, the CDR3 is TGCAGCGTTGAAAAGGGACGATACGAGCAGTACTTC. Its translation: CSVEKGRYEQYF.

The chain uses TRBV5-1 and TRBJ2-6; TRBD1 aligns across 10 bases. CDR1 and CDR2 (germline): SGHRS, YFSETQ. The CDR3 loop spans 17 amino acids. V shed 0 bases, J shed 4 bases, and the junction held 4 bases outside the gene matches. The CDR3 region has the DNA TGCGCCAGCAGCTTGGGGGACAGGGGAACCGGGGCCAACGTCCTGACTTTC. As protein: CASSLGDRGTGANVLTF.

A remark on this clone: One junction end disagrees with the germline gene, perhaps due to a read error. V is TRBV4-2 and J is TRBJ2-6; D could derive from TRBD1 or TRBD2 (5 bases each). This CDR3 has 18 residues. CDR1 LGHNA and CDR2 YNFKEQ come from the germline V gene. CDR3: CASSQGTVRSSGANVLTF. The CDR3 nucleotides read TGTGCCAGCAGTCAAGGGACGGTGCGGAGCTCTGGGGCCAACGTCCTGACTTTC.

This chain uses TRBV2 with TRBJ2-5; a weak D match, TRBD1 (6 bases). TRBJ2-7 matches the DNA end more closely, so the J call is doubtful. Germline values: CDR1 SNHLY, CDR2 FYNNEI. The CDR3 runs to 13 residues. CDR3 sequence (DNA): TGTGCCAGCTCCCGGGACACCAGAAACGAGCAGTACTTC. Amino acids: CASSRDTRNEQYF.

The chain has TRBV5-5 and TRBJ2-7; 9 bases agree with TRBD1. Germline values: CDR1 SGHKS, CDR2 YYEKEE (reference sequence). Trimming removed 4 bases from V and 3 bases from J; junction bases left unmatched: 5. This CDR3 comprises 14 residues. In DNA, the CDR3 is TGTGCCAGCAGCAAAGGACAGGGGAGCTACGAGCAGTACTTC. Protein: CASSKGQGSYEQYF.

The chain joins TRBV29-1 to TRBJ2-7; TRBD2 might be the D (5 bases). CDR1 and CDR2 from the germline V gene are SQVTM and ANQGSEA. V was clipped by 7 bases and J by 4 bases, with 11 bases between them. This CDR3 has 11 residues. CDR3: CSGVREYEQYF. DNA for the CDR3: TGCAGCGGGGTGAGGGAATACGAGCAGTACTTC.

CDR3 DNA sequence: TGTGCCAGCAGCCAAGGACTAGCGGGTGGCCTGAACACAGATACGCAGTATTTT. It yields the protein CASSQGLAGGLNTDTQYF. The V gene is TRBV4-2, the J gene TRBJ2-3; TRBD2 aligns across 10 bases. Trimming cost V 1 base and J 2 bases; bases outside gene matches: 9. The CDR3 length is 18 residues. Germline CDR1 LGHNA, CDR2 YNFKEQ.

Points on this clone: Distinct nucleotide sequences in the sample also encode this CDR3. The chain employs TRBV2 and TRBJ1-1; 8 positions agree with TRBD1. CDR1 and CDR2 from the germline V gene are SNHLY and FYNNEI. The V segment lost 5 bases and the J segment 2 bases; nucleotides outside the gene matches: 4. This CDR3 is 14 amino acids long. This CDR3 reads CASSKGQGNTEAFF. CDR3 bases: TGTGCCAGCAGTAAAGGACAGGGCAACACTGAAGCTTTCTTT.

V is TRBV12-5 and J is TRBJ2-1; 7 bases agree with TRBD2. From germline, CDR1 is LGHNT and CDR2 FRNRAP. The CDR3 runs 15 residues. The J segment lost 0 bases and the V segment lost 11 bases, leaving 10 bases of the junction unmatched. Written as DNA, the CDR3 is TGTGCTGCGACCCTGGGGGGGTCCTCCTACAATGAGCAGTTCTTC. Its protein is CAATLGGSSYNEQFF.

J is TRBJ2-7 and V is TRBV9, with D unresolved. Trimming left V 4 bases short and J 2 bases short, with 16 bases between. Germline lookup yields CDR1 SGDLS and CDR2 YYNGEE. This CDR3 region has 15 residues. The CDR3 DNA follows: TGTGCCAGCAGCCCTACCTCTCAGCTACCCTACGAGCAGTACTTC. Protein product: CASSPTSQLPYEQYF.

V gene TRBV30 combines with J gene TRBJ1-1; D perhaps matches TRBD1 (6 bases). This CDR3 has 13 residues. Looked up from germline, CDR1 is GTSNPN and CDR2 is SVGIG (reference sequence). V lost 3 bases and J 5 bases, leaving 13 bases between the germline ends. The DNA for the CDR3 is TGTGCCTGGAGGGCAGGGGTAAGGACTGAAGCTTTCTTT. It is translated as CAWRAGVRTEAFF.

V usage is TRBV30 and J usage is TRBJ1-1, with D maybe TRBD1 (5 bases). Trimming took 0 bases from V and 4 from J, leaving 18 bases between them. Germline V gene sequence: CDR1 GTSNPN, CDR2 SVGIG (reference sequence). This CDR3 has 16 amino acids. The CDR3 region is CAWSVRGGRRITEAFF. The CDR3 coding sequence is TGTGCCTGGAGTGTACGTGGGGGACGGAGAATCACTGAAGCTTTCTTT.

This clone was observed a few times. The chain carries TRBV7-9 and TRBJ1-2, with 7 bases identical to TRBD1. CDR1 is SEHNR and CDR2 is FQNEAQ in the germline V gene (reference sequence). The ends lost 2 bases at V and 4 bases at J; junction bases unmatched: 10. CDR3 length: 16 residues. The CDR3 sequence: CASSLTGETAGYGYTF. The DNA of the CDR3 is TGTGCCAGCAGCTTAACAGGGGAAACGGCGGGCTATGGCTACACCTTC.

V is TRBV30 and J is TRBJ1-5; D is possibly TRBD1 (5 bases). The CDR3 extends over 14 amino acids. Germline assignment: CDR1 GTSNPN and CDR2 SVGIG (reference sequence). Trimming took 0 bases from V and 0 from J, leaving 6 bases between them. The CDR3 region is CAWSVQGSNQPQHF. CDR3 nucleotide sequence: TGTGCCTGGAGTGTTCAGGGTAGCAATCAGCCCCAGCATTTT.

V gene TRBV7-9 combines with J gene TRBJ1-3, with D tentatively TRBD1 (5 bases). The germline V and J ends were trimmed by 5 bases and 0 bases, with 11 bases remaining between them. From germline, CDR1 is SEHNR and CDR2 FQNEAQ (reference sequence). CDR3 size: 15 residues. Written as DNA, the CDR3 is TGTGCCAGCAGCCGGGACGGTTACTCTGGAAACACCATATATTTT. The encoded protein is CASSRDGYSGNTIYF.

This chain joins TRBV13 and TRBJ1-2; D might be TRBD1 (5 bases). CDR1 is PRHDT, CDR2 FYEKMQ, per germline (reference sequence). V lost 5 bases, J lost 6 bases, and 22 bases lay in between. This CDR3 contains 16 residues. The CDR3: CASSRYETVGGNGYTF. The CDR3 DNA reads as TGTGCCAGCAGCCGTTATGAGACAGTGGGGGGAAATGGCTACACCTTC.

The chain carries TRBV5-1 and TRBJ2-6, with 8 bases fitting TRBD1. The ends lost 3 bases at V and 0 bases at J; junction bases unmatched: 11. The CDR3 sequence is 19 residues long. From germline, CDR1 is SGHRS and CDR2 YFSETQ. The CDR3 spells CASSWRSQGANSGANVLTF. CDR3 bases: TGCGCCAGCAGCTGGAGGAGCCAGGGGGCAAACTCTGGGGCCAACGTCCTGACTTTC.